What follows describes a single T cell receptor beta chain. PCR involved 60 Vbeta and 13 Jbeta primers. Only in-frame clones appear in the TCRdb table, and some are missing; sequencing was by immunoSEQ multiplex PCR. The sample holds 100,000 to 120,000 clones, about 78% seen once. This sample was taken from a study of cytomegalovirus exposure and HLA in healthy donors. The CDR3 length is 17 residues. Trimming left V 0 bases short and J 5 bases short, with 19 bases between. The germline V gene has CDR1 SGHDN and CDR2 FVKESK. The sequencing sample was made of PBMCs. The chain has TRBV14 and TRBJ2-5, with D perhaps TRBD1 (6 bases). The clonotype comes from a man aged 30-40 years in good health and CMV-seronegative. CDR3 protein: CASSQDPGPGTSETQYF. In nucleotides, the CDR3 is TGTGCCAGCAGCCAAGATCCTGGGCCTGGGACATCGGAGACCCAGTACTTC.